This is a list of T cell receptor beta chains from one sample in a study of T cells in Graves' hyperthyroidism and ophthalmopathy. MiXCR, applied by TCRdb to the multiplex PCR reads, yields one record per CDR3 protein. This table has some 350,000 distinct CDR3 sequences, 20% to 30% appearing once. Sequencing was performed on blood. The receptors here all came from a man aged 45-65 years with Graves' hyperthyroidism. Both conserved end residues are part of each CDR3. Each record gives: V gene, J gene, D gene, clone size, CDR3 protein, CDR3 DNA. The D gene is left open where the match is weak. Rows give clone size only sometimes, using once, few, many, or a class for an expanded clone.

v_gene: TRBV29-1
j_gene: TRBJ1-3
d_gene: NA
abundance: few
CDR3aa: CSAGNSGNTIYF
CDR3nt: TGCAGCGCCGGCAACTCTGGAAACACCATATATTTT

v_gene: TRBV5-6
j_gene: TRBJ1-1
d_gene: TRBD1
abundance: NA
CDR3aa: CASSRRDRSRSTEAFF
CDR3nt: TGTGCCAGCAGCCGCCGGGACAGGTCGCGGAGCACTGAAGCTTTCTTT

v_gene: TRBV7-2
j_gene: TRBJ2-7
d_gene: NA
abundance: once
CDR3aa: CAWRVAGAYEQYF
CDR3nt: TGTGCCTGGAGGGTAGCAGGAGCCTACGAGCAGTACTTC

v_gene: TRBV6-2/TRBV6-3
j_gene: TRBJ1-5
d_gene: NA
abundance: many
CDR3aa: CASSYWAGSSNQPQHF
CDR3nt: TGTGCCAGCAGTTACTGGGCAGGTAGTAGCAATCAGCCCCAGCATTTT

v_gene: TRBV7-2
j_gene: TRBJ2-5
d_gene: NA
abundance: many
CDR3aa: CASSLEPLALETQYF
CDR3nt: TGTGCCAGCAGCTTAGAACCGCTAGCGCTAGAGACCCAGTACTTC

v_gene: TRBV27
j_gene: TRBJ2-3
d_gene: NA
abundance: NA
CDR3aa: CASSLSALGPQYF
CDR3nt: TGTGCCAGCAGTTTATCCGCCCTGGGTCCGCAGTATTTT

v_gene: TRBV12-5
j_gene: TRBJ2-1
d_gene: TRBD2
abundance: many
CDR3aa: CASGLVGSGSLVMNEQFF
CDR3nt: TGTGCTAGTGGTTTGGTAGGGAGCGGGAGTTTAGTTATGAATGAGCAGTTCTTC

v_gene: TRBV6-5
j_gene: TRBJ2-7
d_gene: NA
abundance: many
CDR3aa: CASSYSPSSSYEQYF
CDR3nt: TGTGCCAGCAGTTACTCTCCATCGAGCTCCTACGAGCAGTACTTC

v_gene: TRBV9
j_gene: TRBJ1-1
d_gene: NA
abundance: few
CDR3aa: CASSVELNTEAFF
CDR3nt: TGTGCCAGCAGCGTCGAGCTGAACACTGAAGCTTTCTTT

v_gene: TRBV18
j_gene: TRBJ2-7
d_gene: NA
abundance: many
CDR3aa: CASSPQEAYEQYF
CDR3nt: TGTGCCAGCTCACCACAGGAAGCCTACGAGCAGTACTTC

v_gene: TRBV2
j_gene: TRBJ2-1
d_gene: TRBD1
abundance: few
CDR3aa: CASSPDRDEQFF
CDR3nt: TGTGCCAGCAGTCCGGACAGGGATGAGCAGTTCTTC

v_gene: TRBV24-1
j_gene: TRBJ1-1
d_gene: NA
abundance: few
CDR3aa: CATSGTGLNTEAFF
CDR3nt: TGTGCCACCAGTGGGACCGGGCTAAACACTGAAGCTTTCTTT

v_gene: TRBV9
j_gene: TRBJ1-1
d_gene: NA
abundance: NA
CDR3aa: CASSVGWGSTEAFF
CDR3nt: TGTGCCAGCAGCGTAGGTTGGGGGAGCACTGAAGCTTTCTTT

v_gene: TRBV6-1
j_gene: TRBJ2-5
d_gene: NA
abundance: NA
CDR3aa: CAIALREETQYF
CDR3nt: TGTGCCATCGCCCTTCGAGAAGAGACCCAGTACTTC

v_gene: TRBV24-1
j_gene: TRBJ2-7
d_gene: TRBD2
abundance: NA
CDR3aa: CATSAAGGRSEQYF
CDR3nt: TGTGCCACCAGTGCCGCGGGGGGGAGGAGCGAGCAGTACTTC

v_gene: TRBV7-8
j_gene: TRBJ2-7
d_gene: TRBD2
abundance: NA
CDR3aa: CASSLEASGRVEQYF
CDR3nt: TGTGCCAGCAGCTTAGAGGCTAGCGGGAGGGTTGAGCAGTACTTC

v_gene: TRBV20-1
j_gene: TRBJ2-7
d_gene: TRBD2
abundance: NA
CDR3aa: CSASGSGSFNEQYF
CDR3nt: TGCAGTGCTAGCGGTAGCGGGAGTTTTAACGAGCAGTACTTC

v_gene: TRBV28
j_gene: TRBJ2-7
d_gene: TRBD2
abundance: many
CDR3aa: CASSITSGYEQYF
CDR3nt: TGTGCCAGCAGTATAACTAGCGGCTACGAGCAGTACTTC

v_gene: TRBV20-1
j_gene: TRBJ1-1
d_gene: TRBD1
abundance: few
CDR3aa: CSASGTENTEAFF
CDR3nt: TGCAGTGCTTCCGGGACAGAGAACACTGAAGCTTTCTTT

v_gene: TRBV7-3
j_gene: TRBJ1-5
d_gene: TRBD1
abundance: NA
CDR3aa: CASSHRAGQGNQPQHF
CDR3nt: TGTGCCAGCAGCCACCGAGCCGGACAGGGCAATCAGCCCCAGCATTTT

v_gene: TRBV5-1
j_gene: TRBJ2-1
d_gene: TRBD2
abundance: few
CDR3aa: CASSISGRLVNEQFF
CDR3nt: TGCGCCAGCAGCATTAGCGGGAGGCTGGTGAATGAGCAGTTCTTC

v_gene: TRBV5-1
j_gene: TRBJ2-1
d_gene: NA
abundance: many
CDR3aa: CASSLGLLFNNEQFF
CDR3nt: TGCGCCAGCAGCTTGGGACTACTCTTCAACAATGAGCAGTTCTTC

v_gene: TRBV29-1
j_gene: TRBJ2-5
d_gene: TRBD2
abundance: many
CDR3aa: CSGGLPQETQYF
CDR3nt: TGCAGCGGGGGACTACCGCAAGAGACCCAGTACTTC